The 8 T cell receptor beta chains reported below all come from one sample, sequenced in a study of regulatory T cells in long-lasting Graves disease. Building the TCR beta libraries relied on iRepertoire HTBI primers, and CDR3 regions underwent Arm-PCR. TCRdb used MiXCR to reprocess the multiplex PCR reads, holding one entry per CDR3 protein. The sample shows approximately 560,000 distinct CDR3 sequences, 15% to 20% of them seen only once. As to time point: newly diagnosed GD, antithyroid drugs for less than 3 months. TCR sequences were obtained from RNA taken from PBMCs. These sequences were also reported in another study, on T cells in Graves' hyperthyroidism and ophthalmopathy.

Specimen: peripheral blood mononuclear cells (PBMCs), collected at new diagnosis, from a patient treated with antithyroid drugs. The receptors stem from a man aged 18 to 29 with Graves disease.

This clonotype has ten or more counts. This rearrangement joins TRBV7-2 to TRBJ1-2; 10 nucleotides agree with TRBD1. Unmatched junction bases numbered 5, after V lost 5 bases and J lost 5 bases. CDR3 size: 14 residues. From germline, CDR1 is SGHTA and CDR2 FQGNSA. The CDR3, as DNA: TGTGCCAGCAGCCCACAGGGACAGGGGTATGGCTACACCTTC. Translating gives CASSPQGQGYGYTF.

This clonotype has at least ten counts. The CDR3 spells CASRLLNTEAFF. Here the CDR3 DNA reads TGTGCCAGCAGACTCTTGAACACTGAAGCTTTCTTT. This chain uses TRBV25-1 with TRBJ1-1; D unresolved. This CDR3 has 12 residues. The V end was cut by 6 bases, the J end by 0 bases, with 5 bases between. Germline CDR1 reads MGHDK; CDR2 reads SYGVNS.

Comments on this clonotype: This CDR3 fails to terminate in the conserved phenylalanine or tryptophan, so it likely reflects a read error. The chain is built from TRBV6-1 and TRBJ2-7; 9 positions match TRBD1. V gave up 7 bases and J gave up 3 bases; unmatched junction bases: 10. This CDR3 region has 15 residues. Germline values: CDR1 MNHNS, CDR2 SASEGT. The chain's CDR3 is CASTHLGGQGYEQYL. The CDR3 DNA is TGTGCCAGCACTCACCTAGGGGGACAGGGCTACGAGCAGTACCTC.

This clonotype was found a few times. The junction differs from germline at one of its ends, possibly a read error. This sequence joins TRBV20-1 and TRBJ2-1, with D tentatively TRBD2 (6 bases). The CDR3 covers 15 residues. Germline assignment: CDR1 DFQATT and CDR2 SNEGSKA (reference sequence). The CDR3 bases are TGCAGTGCTATCGCCGGGACTGGCTCCAACAATGAGCAGTTCTTC. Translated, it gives CSAIAGTGSNNEQFF.

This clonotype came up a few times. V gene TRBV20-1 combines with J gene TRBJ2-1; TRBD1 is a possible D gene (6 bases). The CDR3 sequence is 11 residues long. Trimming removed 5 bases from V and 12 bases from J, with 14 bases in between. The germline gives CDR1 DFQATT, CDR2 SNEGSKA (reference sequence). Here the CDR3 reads CSALRGQGQFF. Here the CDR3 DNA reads TGCAGTGCTCTCCGGGGACAAGGGCAGTTCTTC.

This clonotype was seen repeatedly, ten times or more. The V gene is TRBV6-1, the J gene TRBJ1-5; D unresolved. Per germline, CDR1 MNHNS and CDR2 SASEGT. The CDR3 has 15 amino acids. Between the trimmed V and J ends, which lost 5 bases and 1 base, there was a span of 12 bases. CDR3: CASSPGGTSNQPQHF. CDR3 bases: TGTGCCAGCAGTCCTGGAGGTACGAGCAATCAGCCCCAGCATTTT.

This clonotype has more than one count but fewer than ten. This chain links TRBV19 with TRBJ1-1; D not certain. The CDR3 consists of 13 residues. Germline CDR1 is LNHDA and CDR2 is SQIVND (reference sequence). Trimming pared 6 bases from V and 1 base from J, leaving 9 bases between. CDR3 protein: CASSPTWNTEAFF. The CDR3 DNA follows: TGTGCCAGTAGCCCAACGTGGAACACTGAAGCTTTCTTT.

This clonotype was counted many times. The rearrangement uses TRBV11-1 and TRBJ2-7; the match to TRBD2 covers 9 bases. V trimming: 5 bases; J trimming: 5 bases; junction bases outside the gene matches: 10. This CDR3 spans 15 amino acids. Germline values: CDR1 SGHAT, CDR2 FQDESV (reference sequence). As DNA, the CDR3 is TGTGCCAGCAGCCCACCGGGACTAGCTGGCGACGAGCAGTACTTC. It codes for CASSPPGLAGDEQYF.